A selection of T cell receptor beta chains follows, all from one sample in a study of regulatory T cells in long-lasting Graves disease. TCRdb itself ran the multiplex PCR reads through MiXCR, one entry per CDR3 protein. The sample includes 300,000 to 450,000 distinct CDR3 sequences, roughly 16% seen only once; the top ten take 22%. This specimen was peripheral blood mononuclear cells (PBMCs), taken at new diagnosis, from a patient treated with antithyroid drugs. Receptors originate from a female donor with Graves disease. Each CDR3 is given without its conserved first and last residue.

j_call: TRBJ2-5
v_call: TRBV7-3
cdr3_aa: ASSQWTGETQY

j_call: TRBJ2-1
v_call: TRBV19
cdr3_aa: ASRPLGGGYNEQF

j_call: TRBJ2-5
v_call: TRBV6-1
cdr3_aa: ASRRGLQETQY

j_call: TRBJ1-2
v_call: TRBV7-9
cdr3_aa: ASSLATGTGYGYT

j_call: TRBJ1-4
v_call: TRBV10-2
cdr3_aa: ASSAQGNEKLF

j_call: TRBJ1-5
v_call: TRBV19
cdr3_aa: ASTRGINQPQH

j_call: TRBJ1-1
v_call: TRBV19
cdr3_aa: ASRNKLAAF

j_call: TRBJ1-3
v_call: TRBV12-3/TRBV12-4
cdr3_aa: ASSFEEGIKSAIY

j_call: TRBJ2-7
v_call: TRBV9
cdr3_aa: ASSFGTSGTYEQY

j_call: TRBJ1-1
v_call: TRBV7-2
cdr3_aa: ASSLPSGVSTEAF

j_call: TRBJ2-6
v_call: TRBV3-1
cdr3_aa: ASSQVRAGASGANVLT